The 6 T cell receptor beta chains in this list originate from one sample, sequenced in a study of breast tumors, draining lymph nodes, adjacent tissues. The lymph nodes were axillary draining lymph nodes from breast cancer patients. TCRdb redid the calling of the multiplex PCR reads with MiXCR, one entry per CDR3 protein. The sample shows approximately 130,000 distinct CDR3 sequences, about 20% of them seen only once. Sequencing was done on a sample of axillary lymph node tissue. These receptors were collected from a female donor with breast cancer. Some clones in this sample may be carry-over from other donors' samples.

This clonotype was observed at least ten times. The V and J genes are TRBV5-8 and TRBJ2-2, with D maybe TRBD2 (5 bases). The CDR3 is made up of 16 amino acids. Germline CDR1 reads SGHTS; CDR2 reads YDEGEE. Trimming left V 0 bases short and J 6 bases short, with 15 bases between. The DNA for the CDR3 is TGTGCCAGCAGCTTGGGGCCCGAGGAGGAGGCCGGGGAGCTGTTTTTT. Its translation is CASSLGPEEEAGELFF.

Comment on this clonotype: This sequence may be a read error, since a much larger clone differs from it by one base. The V call is TRBV5-5, the J call TRBJ2-3, with D uncertain. The end of the DNA aligns better with TRBJ1-5, so the J call may be wrong. There are 16 residues in the CDR3. CDR1 SGHKS and CDR2 YYEKEE come from the germline V gene (reference sequence). Here the CDR3 DNA reads TGTGCCAGCAGCTTCCTCGCTACACCAGGTGCAGATACGCAGCATTTT. Translation: CASSFLATPGADTQHF.

This clonotype has ten or more counts. CDR3 amino acids: CASSVSGPLDEQFF. In nucleotides, the CDR3 is TGTGCCAGCAGCGTAAGCGGCCCTTTGGATGAGCAGTTCTTC. This chain uses TRBV12-3 or TRBV12-4 with TRBJ2-1; possibly TRBD2 for D (5 bases). Trimming left V 6 bases short and J 8 bases short, with 17 bases between. There are 14 residues in the CDR3.

This clonotype was seen ten or more times. The chain is built from TRBV7-8 and TRBJ2-1, with D tentatively TRBD1 or TRBD2 (5 bases each). The V end lost 3 bases, the J end lost 2 bases, and 8 bases lay between the germline ends. The CDR3 consists of 14 residues. Germline loops: CDR1 SGHVS, CDR2 FQNEAQ. In DNA, the CDR3 is TGTGCCAGCAGCTTCCGGGACCCCTACAATGAGCAGTTCTTC. Its protein product is CASSFRDPYNEQFF.

The table lists this clonotype with many counts. This chain joins TRBV19 and TRBJ2-1; no clear D. CDR1 LNHDA and CDR2 SQIVND come from the germline V gene (reference sequence). The CDR3 consists of 13 residues. The V and J ends lost 1 base and 7 bases respectively, with 8 bases between them. This CDR3 is CASSIGQANEQFF. CDR3 DNA: TGTGCCAGTAGTATAGGCCAGGCGAATGAGCAGTTCTTC.

Many counts were recorded for this clonotype. V is TRBV24-1 and J is TRBJ1-5; weak D call: TRBD1 (6 bases). Germline CDR1 and CDR2: KGHDR and SFDVKD. The CDR3 loop spans 14 amino acids. The V end lost 7 bases, the J end lost 5 bases, and 14 bases lay between the germline ends. The CDR3 spells CATSHPGAHQPQHF. In DNA, the CDR3 is TGTGCCACCAGCCATCCGGGGGCCCATCAGCCCCAGCATTTT.